Listed below are T cell receptor beta chains from one sample, sequenced in a study of cytomegalovirus exposure and HLA in healthy donors. Profiled with immunoSEQ multiplex PCR; TCRdb holds only in-frame clones, not every one. Its table lists just under 80,000 clones. Sequenced input: PBMCs. The receptor set was obtained from a man between 18 and 29 years old in good health and CMV-seropositive. CDR3s include the opening cysteine and the closing phenylalanine or tryptophan. Each record gives: V gene, CDR3 length, D gene, J gene, CDR3 protein, CDR3 DNA. The D gene is left open where the match is weak.

V: TRBV4-2; length: 15; D: -; J: TRBJ2-7; CDR3: CASSQDRGGPYEQYF; DNA: TGTGCCAGCAGCCAAGATAGGGGGGGGCCCTACGAGCAGTACTTC
V: TRBV2; length: 11; D: -; J: TRBJ2-7; CDR3: CASSASYEQYF; DNA: TGTGCCAGCAGTGCTAGTTACGAGCAGTACTTC
V: TRBV6-5; length: 15; D: -; J: TRBJ2-2; CDR3: CASSYSPVSGGELFF; DNA: TGTGCCAGCAGTTACTCCCCAGTCTCTGGCGGGGAGCTGTTTTTT
V: TRBV5-4; length: 15; D: TRBD2; J: TRBJ2-7; CDR3: CASSLPVAGANEQYF; DNA: TGTGCCAGCAGCTTGCCGGTAGCGGGAGCTAACGAGCAGTACTTC
V: TRBV29-1; length: 14; D: TRBD1; J: TRBJ2-1; CDR3: CSARGQGAGNEQFF; DNA: TGCAGCGCCAGGGGACAGGGGGCAGGCAATGAGCAGTTCTTC
V: TRBV28; length: 13; D: TRBD1; J: TRBJ1-2; CDR3: CASRRQGAYGYTF; DNA: TGTGCCAGCAGAAGACAGGGGGCTTATGGCTACACCTTC
V: TRBV28; length: 15; D: -; J: TRBJ2-5; CDR3: CASTRRALGQETQYF; DNA: TGTGCCAGCACTAGGCGGGCATTGGGCCAAGAGACCCAGTACTTC
V: TRBV5-4; length: 16; D: TRBD2; J: TRBJ2-7; CDR3: CASSSTGLALSYEQYF; DNA: TGTGCCAGCAGCTCAACGGGACTAGCGCTCAGCTACGAGCAGTACTTC
V: TRBV6-5; length: 15; D: TRBD1; J: TRBJ1-5; CDR3: CASSPLRGHDQPQHF; DNA: TGTGCCAGCAGCCCACTCAGGGGGCACGATCAGCCCCAGCATTTT
V: TRBV6-4; length: 13; D: TRBD1; J: TRBJ2-7; CDR3: CASSRDRGYEQYF; DNA: TGTGCCAGCAGTCGGGACAGGGGCTACGAGCAGTACTTC
V: TRBV11-2; length: 12; D: -; J: TRBJ2-1; CDR3: CASSFSGNEQFF; DNA: TGTGCCAGCAGCTTCTCGGGCAATGAGCAGTTCTTC
V: TRBV6-5; length: 13; D: -; J: TRBJ1-1; CDR3: CASSYTGRTEAFF; DNA: TGTGCCAGCAGTTACACCGGTCGGACTGAAGCTTTCTTT
V: TRBV4-1; length: 16; D: -; J: TRBJ2-3; CDR3: CASSQLGGGFRDTQYF; DNA: TGCGCCAGCAGCCAATTGGGTGGGGGGTTCCGGGATACGCAGTATTTT
V: TRBV6-1; length: 14; D: -; J: TRBJ1-2; CDR3: CASENSLGWAGYTF; DNA: TGTGCCAGTGAGAACAGCCTCGGATGGGCTGGCTACACCTTC
V: TRBV7-8; length: 15; D: TRBD1; J: TRBJ1-1; CDR3: CASSGLQGIETEAFF; DNA: TGTGCCAGCAGCGGTTTACAGGGGATCGAGACTGAAGCTTTCTTT
V: TRBV27; length: 14; D: -; J: TRBJ2-1; CDR3: CASRTLGGDGEQFF; DNA: TGTGCCAGCAGGACGTTAGGGGGGGACGGTGAGCAGTTCTTC
V: TRBV5-1; length: 14; D: -; J: TRBJ1-1; CDR3: CASSPQGSGTEAFF; DNA: TGCGCCAGCAGCCCCCAGGGGTCGGGCACTGAAGCTTTCTTT
V: TRBV5-1; length: 15; D: -; J: TRBJ2-3; CDR3: CASSLVNPSTDTQYF; DNA: TGCGCCAGCAGCTTGGTTAATCCTAGCACAGATACGCAGTATTTT